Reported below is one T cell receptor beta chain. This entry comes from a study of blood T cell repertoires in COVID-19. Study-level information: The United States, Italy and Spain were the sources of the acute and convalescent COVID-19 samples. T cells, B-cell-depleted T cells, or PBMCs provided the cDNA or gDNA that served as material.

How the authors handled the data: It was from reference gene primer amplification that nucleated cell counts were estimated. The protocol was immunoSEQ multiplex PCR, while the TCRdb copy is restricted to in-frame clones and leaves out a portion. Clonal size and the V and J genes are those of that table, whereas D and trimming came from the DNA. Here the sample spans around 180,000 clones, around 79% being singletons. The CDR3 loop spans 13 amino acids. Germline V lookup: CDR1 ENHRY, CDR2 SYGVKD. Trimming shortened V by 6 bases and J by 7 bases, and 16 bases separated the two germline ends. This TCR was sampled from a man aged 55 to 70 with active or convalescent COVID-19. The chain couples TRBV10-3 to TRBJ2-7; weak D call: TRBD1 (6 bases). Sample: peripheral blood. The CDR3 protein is CAIRPDRTGEQYF. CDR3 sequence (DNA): TGTGCCATCAGGCCGGACAGAACGGGGGAGCAGTACTTC.